Following are 15 T cell receptor beta chains from one sample sequenced in a study of cytomegalovirus exposure and HLA in healthy donors. The primer mix had 60 Vbeta and 13 Jbeta primers. The protocol was immunoSEQ multiplex PCR, while the TCRdb copy is restricted to in-frame clones and leaves out a portion. The sample holds approximately 170,000 clones, 71% seen once. Sequencing was carried out using PBMCs. Receptor source: a girl between 10 and 17 years old in good health and CMV-seronegative.

The gene calls are TRBV12-5 and TRBJ2-2; D is unresolved. The CDR3 runs to 13 residues. In germline, CDR1 is LGHNT, CDR2 FRNRAP. Trimming took off 6 bases at V and 0 bases at J, with 5 bases between the two ends. The chain's CDR3 is CASGPANTGELFF. The CDR3 DNA is TGTGCTAGTGGCCCCGCGAACACCGGGGAGCTGTTTTTT.

The chain links TRBV5-1 to TRBJ1-6; 7 nucleotides match TRBD1. This CDR3 comprises 15 residues. Germline lookup yields CDR1 SGHRS and CDR2 YFSETQ. Germline trimming cut 1 base from V and 6 bases from J; bases unmatched to any gene: 4. CDR3: CASSLRTGLNSPLHF. The CDR3 region has the DNA TGCGCCAGCAGCTTGAGGACAGGCCTTAATTCACCCCTCCACTTT.

The chain employs TRBV6-1 and TRBJ2-3, with a weak D call TRBD1 (6 bases). This CDR3 has 15 amino acids. Looked up from germline, CDR1 is MNHNS and CDR2 is SASEGT. Trimming cost V 1 base and J 0 bases, with 8 bases left between them. The CDR3 coding sequence is TGTGCCAGCAGTGAAGGGACAGCAAGCACAGATACGCAGTATTTT. It translates to CASSEGTASTDTQYF.

The rearrangement uses TRBV9 and TRBJ2-3; TRBD2 aligns across 9 bases. J gave up 3 bases and V 0 bases, and 2 bases lay outside the gene matches. CDR3 length: 15 amino acids. CDR1 is SGDLS, CDR2 YYNGEE, per germline. The chain's CDR3 is CASSVVAGATDTQYF. CDR3 coding DNA: TGTGCCAGCAGCGTAGTAGCGGGGGCGACAGATACGCAGTATTTT.

The genes are TRBV29-1 and TRBJ2-7; D is unclear. The germline CDR1 and CDR2 sequences are SQVTM and ANQGSEA. Trimming shortened V by 6 bases and J by 0 bases, and 15 bases separated the two germline ends. The CDR3 extends over 14 amino acids. The CDR3 nucleotides read TGCAGCGTAGAATTGACGGAGAGCTCCTACGAGCAGTACTTC. Its protein is CSVELTESSYEQYF.

This chain uses TRBV6-6 with TRBJ2-1, with a weak D call TRBD1 (5 bases). Germline V gene data show CDR1 as MNHNY and CDR2 as SVGAGI (reference sequence). V dropped 6 bases and J dropped 6 bases, with 21 bases sitting between them. This CDR3 has 16 amino acids. CDR3 nucleotides: TGTGCCAGCAGCCCTGTATCAGGGTTGTCAGGCAATGAGCAGTTCTTC. Translation: CASSPVSGLSGNEQFF.

The count of this clone is one. The chain has TRBV5-4 and TRBJ1-2; possible D gene TRBD1, 5 bases. Germline V gene lookup returns CDR1 SGHNT and CDR2 YYREEE (reference sequence). This CDR3 has 16 amino acids. Deletions cut 4 bases from V and 2 bases from J, with 18 bases between. CDR3 sequence reads: CASSLQKGLLNYGYTF. The CDR3 DNA is TGTGCCAGCAGCCTACAAAAGGGACTGCTGAACTATGGCTACACCTTC.

The rearrangement uses TRBV19 and TRBJ2-2; TRBD1 is a possible D gene (6 bases). The V end lost 4 bases, the J end lost 3 bases, and 6 bases lay between the germline ends. CDR1 and CDR2 (germline): LNHDA, SQIVND (reference sequence). This CDR3 spans 13 amino acids. The CDR3 loop reads CASSRTDTGELFF. The DNA for the CDR3 is TGTGCCAGTAGTAGGACAGACACCGGGGAGCTGTTTTTT. The full variable domain, completed using reference TRBV19 and TRBJ2-2, is DGGITQSPKYLFRKEGQNVTLSCEQNLNHDAMYWYRQDPGQGLRLIYYSQIVNDFQKGDIAEGYSVSREKKESFPLTVTSAQKNPTAFYLCASSRTDTGELFFGEGSRLTVL.

V and J are TRBV25-1 and TRBJ1-5; a weak D match, TRBD1 (5 bases). Germline V CDR1 and CDR2: MGHDK, SYGVNS. The CDR3 is 14 amino acids. V was clipped by 4 bases and J by 4 bases, with 11 bases between them. The CDR3 spells CASSGPTVNQPQHF. CDR3 coding DNA: TGTGCCAGCAGTGGTCCGACAGTGAATCAGCCCCAGCATTTT.

The V and J genes are TRBV9 and TRBJ2-7, with D possibly TRBD1 on 6 matching bases. Trimming pared 0 bases from V and 0 bases from J, leaving 10 bases between. Germline V gene sequence: CDR1 SGDLS, CDR2 YYNGEE. The CDR3 loop spans 15 amino acids. The CDR3 is CASSVVADSSYEQYF. CDR3 in DNA: TGTGCCAGCAGCGTAGTTGCGGACAGCTCCTACGAGCAGTACTTC.

This chain uses TRBV5-4 with TRBJ2-7; 13 bases agree with TRBD2. The V segment lost 4 bases and the J segment 2 bases; nucleotides outside the gene matches: 3. Germline V gene sequence: CDR1 SGHNT, CDR2 YYREEE (reference sequence). This CDR3 contains 15 residues. CDR3 residues: CASSPGLAGAYEQYF. CDR3 coding DNA: TGTGCCAGCAGCCCTGGACTAGCGGGGGCCTACGAGCAGTACTTC.

This chain joins TRBV6-5 and TRBJ2-2; D remains ambiguous. With 2 bases removed from V and 8 bases from J, the gap between germline ends came to 6 bases. CDR1 is MNHEY and CDR2 is SVGAGI in the germline V gene. The CDR3 is made up of 12 amino acids. CDR3 sequence: CASSYGLGELFF. CDR3 in DNA: TGTGCCAGCAGTTACGGCTTGGGGGAGCTGTTTTTT.

This chain links TRBV7-3 with TRBJ2-1; maybe TRBD1 (5 bases). The V gene lost 6 bases and the J gene lost 7 bases, with 19 bases spanning the gap. The CDR3 runs 15 residues. Germline assignment: CDR1 SGHTA and CDR2 FQGTGA. CDR3 in DNA: TGTGCCAGCAGTTGGGCAAGGACACGGATTAATGAGCAGTTCTTC. Its translation is CASSWARTRINEQFF.

The gene calls are TRBV5-1 and TRBJ1-1; a weak D match, TRBD1 (6 bases). Trimming cost V 0 bases and J 4 bases, with 10 bases left between them. CDR3 length: 14 residues. Germline V lookup: CDR1 SGHRS, CDR2 YFSETQ. The CDR3 coding sequence is TGCGCCAGCAGCTTGGCCCCAGGGGTCACTGAAGCTTTCTTT. This sequence encodes CASSLAPGVTEAFF.

The table lists this clone with a count of one. This chain links TRBV6-1 with TRBJ2-2; D perhaps matches TRBD1 (5 bases). Germline CDR1 reads MNHNS; CDR2 reads SASEGT. V lost 4 bases to trimming and J lost 0 bases, with 9 bases between them. This CDR3 has 15 residues. The CDR3 loop is CASSAETANTGELFF. The CDR3, as DNA: TGTGCCAGCAGTGCAGAGACAGCGAACACCGGGGAGCTGTTTTTT.